The entry below describes one T cell receptor (beta chain). Its antigen is currently not known. Per-nucleotide qualities are absent, and no much larger clonotype sits a single base away. For TCRbeta CDR3 sequencing, genomic DNA was extracted from sorted cells using the QIAGEN DNeasy Blood and Tissue Kit. High-throughput TCRbeta CDR3 sequencing, including PCR amplification with bias correction and internal controls, was performed commercially through immunoSEQ. The original methods were these. Unique productive TCRbeta sequences were defined by CDR3 nucleotide sequence where primers matched, otherwise by CDR3 amino acid sequence with Vbeta and Jbeta genes. Sorting error was corrected by removing sequences shared between sorted populations at a frequency ratio of 2:1 or less, and the remaining shared sequences were assigned to the higher population. Sequences were defined as donor-reactive when expanded at least 5-fold in CFSE-low cells versus unstimulated cells and present at a frequency of at least 0.01% in CFSE-low cells. Repertoire divergence was quantified by Jensen-Shannon divergence calculated from the top 100 TCRbeta sequences ranked by frequency. For any sample with multiple sequencing runs, sorting error was corrected in each run separately before the runs were pooled. Sourced from immuneACCESS, this table was stored by TCRdb with only in-frame sequences that have V and J called. A share of the clones is absent; for the studies checked, an unresolved V gene accounts for under half, and the remainder has no known explanation. The V and J calls and the clone size are those of that table, but D and trimming were determined from the DNA. Present in this sample are 92,000 or so clones, around nine tenths of which were seen just once. 4.5% to 5% of the sample is held by the ten biggest clonotypes.

The cysteine opens and the phenylalanine closes a CDR3 of 16 amino acids. Left in the record is the CDR3 DNA by itself, 48 bases read in frame from the first base. According to the germline V gene (reference sequence), CDR1 reads SEHNR and CDR2 reads FQNEAQ. V is shortened by 1 base, J by 0 bases, and the region joining them spans 12 bases. The data stem from a study of Tregs in tolerant kidney transplant recipients (dated by TCRdb to the late 2010s). A note on the overall study: Before combined kidney and bone marrow transplantation, this study identified donor-specific regulatory T cells using TCRbeta sequencing and then followed those same cells after transplant. In 3 healthy controls, several methods of expanding Tregs specific for an allogeneic donor were compared by TCRbeta repertoire sequencing. Broad study findings and their caveats: Biological reproducibility was not examined directly, but technical replication error appeared to be minimal. The study was constrained by small patient numbers, and validation of the findings is required in larger populations and under other immunosuppression protocols. Expanding Tregs with activated donor B cells appeared to identify the most biologically relevant and donor-specific TCRbeta repertoire.

Thawed PBMCs were FACS-sorted into unstimulated Tregs (CD4+CD25+CD127-), CD4+ non-Tregs (CD4+CD25-), CD4 cells and CD8 cells. Blood from healthy controls was obtained either from healthy volunteers or as purchased buffy coats. Healthy control blood was processed to PBMCs by Ficoll density gradient and cryopreserved, and patient PBMCs were collected before and after transplant. The sequenced sample consisted of CD8+ T cells from blood. This TCR came from a human donor in good health. The sequence links TRBV7-9 to TRBJ1-2, with TRBD1 perhaps the D gene, on 5 matching bases. The nucleotide sequence is TGTGCCAGCAGCTTAGACCAGACAGACTCTAACTATGGCTACACCTTC. Protein translation: CASSLDQTDSNYGYTF.